This T cell receptor (beta chain) was profiled in a study of blood T cell repertoires in COVID-19. For the study at large: Specimens from acute and convalescent COVID-19 originated in the United States, Italy and Spain. T cells, B-cell-depleted T cells, or PBMCs supplied cDNA or gDNA.

During active infection, Seattle patients enrolled and were then monitored through disease. J lost 0 bases, V lost 4 bases, and 6 bases had no gene match. Per the germline V gene, CDR1 is KGHSH and CDR2 is LQKENI. The CDR3 covers 16 residues. Authors' data handling: Estimated nucleated cell counts came from reference gene primer amplification. Measured with immunoSEQ multiplex PCR; TCRdb has only the in-frame clones, and not every one. V, J and clone size were drawn from that table, and D and trimming were deduced from the DNA. The sample contains about 300,000 clones, about nine tenths of which appear only once.

The rearrangement links TRBV18 to TRBJ1-1; 9 positions match TRBD1. The specimen was peripheral blood. The receptor comes from a woman in her thirties with COVID-19, enrolled during active disease. Here the CDR3 reads CASSLQGAGMNTEAFF. The CDR3 coding sequence is TGTGCCAGCTCACTACAGGGGGCAGGGATGAACACTGAAGCTTTCTTT.